This T cell receptor beta chain was identified during a study of blood T cells in healthy people across ages. A second roughly 6 to 11 cycle PCR used barcoded and J-beta primers. One entry per CDR3 protein results from TCRdb running MiXCR on the 5' RACE reads. The sample holds 700,000 to 900,000 distinct CDR3 sequences, about 53% seen once. Total RNA was isolated from each sample in quantities of at least 6 micrograms. Input material: blood. The receptor comes from a man older than 75 in good health.

The CDR3: CATRQTRQTYEQYF. The DNA for the CDR3 is TGTGCCACGCGCCAGACTAGACAGACCTACGAGCAGTACTTC. This chain links TRBV10-3 with TRBJ2-7; the D gene is possibly TRBD2 (6 bases). The CDR3 is 14 amino acids. Germline CDR1 reads ENHRY; CDR2 reads SYGVKD. V lost 10 bases, J lost 2 bases, and 18 bases lay in between.